Below, 6 T cell receptor beta chains from the same sample are listed, as sequenced in a study of blood T cell repertoires in COVID-19. Profiling relied on immunoSEQ multiplex PCR, and the TCRdb table lists in-frame clones only, not all of them. The repertoire has 200,000 to 250,000 clones, 80% to 85% of them found once; the top ten carry around 6.5%. The sequencing input was PBMCs or T cells enriched from blood (not recorded which). These receptors were obtained from a woman aged 40 to 50 who had recovered from COVID-19.

The V and J genes are TRBV18 and TRBJ2-7; D might be TRBD1 (6 bases). Per germline, CDR1 KGHSH and CDR2 LQKENI. The CDR3 contains 14 residues. Trimming removed 3 bases from V and 1 base from J, with 10 bases in between. CDR3 protein: CASSPAQGSYEQYF. The CDR3 nucleotides read TGTGCCAGCTCACCGGCTCAGGGGTCCTACGAGCAGTACTTC.

This clone was recorded a few times. The J gene is TRBJ1-6, the V gene TRBV27; TRBD1 agrees at 7 bases. The V gene end was trimmed by 5 bases and the J gene end by 7 bases; junction bases not matched to a gene: 11. CDR3 size: 16 residues. Germline CDR1 and CDR2: MNHEY and SMNVEV (reference sequence). The CDR3 coding sequence is TGTGCCAGCAGTGCGTTGACAGGGAGGAGGAATTCACCCCTCCACTTT. Its translation is CASSALTGRRNSPLHF.

The chain has TRBV18 and TRBJ2-3; TRBD1 might be the D (6 bases). The CDR3 totals 14 residues. Germline CDR1 KGHSH, CDR2 LQKENI. V lost 7 bases and J 3 bases, leaving 14 bases between the germline ends. CDR3 DNA: TGTGCCAGCTTACCGGGACACGCTACAGATACGCAGTATTTT. Its protein product is CASLPGHATDTQYF.

This chain uses TRBV5-1 with TRBJ2-1; maybe TRBD1 (6 bases). This CDR3 is built from 15 residues. Germline CDR1 is SGHRS and CDR2 is YFSETQ. The V gene lost 2 bases and the J gene lost 1 base, with 10 bases spanning the gap. DNA of the CDR3: TGCGCCAGCAGCTTTGGCAGGGGATCCTACAATGAGCAGTTCTTC. Its translation: CASSFGRGSYNEQFF.

The sample holds a few counts of this clone. CDR3 DNA sequence: TGTGCCAGCAGCGTAGCGGGGGATCCAAACACTGAAGCTTTCTTT. Translated, it gives CASSVAGDPNTEAFF. The chain uses TRBV9 and TRBJ1-1, with a possible D match to TRBD1 (5 bases). The CDR3 has 15 amino acids. Germline CDR1 reads SGDLS; CDR2 reads YYNGEE. The germline V and J ends were trimmed by 0 bases and 2 bases, with 11 bases remaining between them.

The table lists this clone with many counts. This CDR3 reads CASSRRTSGRAGDTQYF. The DNA of the CDR3 is TGTGCCAGCAGTCGACGGACTAGCGGGAGGGCTGGAGATACGCAGTATTTT. The V call is TRBV27, the J call TRBJ2-3; 15 positions agree with TRBD2. The length of the CDR3 is 17 residues. The germline V gene has CDR1 MNHEY and CDR2 SMNVEV (reference sequence). With V trimmed by 5 bases and J by 5 bases, 8 bases remained unmatched.